This record covers a single TCR beta chain. It is unclear where the CDR3 begins or ends on the DNA, so no DNA is shown, and the CDR3 is as TCRdb lists it. The data were produced by immunoSEQ multiplex PCR, yet TCRdb's version contains in-frame clones alone and is incomplete. The data show 130,000 to 150,000 clones, roughly 88% seen once. Germline V gene lookup returns CDR1 LNHDA and CDR2 SQIVND (reference sequence). The CDR3 contains 18 residues when both ends are counted. This sample is drawn from a study of blood T cell repertoires in COVID-19. This TCR came from a woman aged 55 to 70 with COVID-19, enrolled during active disease. V usage is TRBV19 and J usage is TRBJ2-6; TRBD1, as called in the table, went unchecked against the DNA. The sample comprised peripheral blood. This CDR3 reads CASTSGGQGLGGANVLTF.